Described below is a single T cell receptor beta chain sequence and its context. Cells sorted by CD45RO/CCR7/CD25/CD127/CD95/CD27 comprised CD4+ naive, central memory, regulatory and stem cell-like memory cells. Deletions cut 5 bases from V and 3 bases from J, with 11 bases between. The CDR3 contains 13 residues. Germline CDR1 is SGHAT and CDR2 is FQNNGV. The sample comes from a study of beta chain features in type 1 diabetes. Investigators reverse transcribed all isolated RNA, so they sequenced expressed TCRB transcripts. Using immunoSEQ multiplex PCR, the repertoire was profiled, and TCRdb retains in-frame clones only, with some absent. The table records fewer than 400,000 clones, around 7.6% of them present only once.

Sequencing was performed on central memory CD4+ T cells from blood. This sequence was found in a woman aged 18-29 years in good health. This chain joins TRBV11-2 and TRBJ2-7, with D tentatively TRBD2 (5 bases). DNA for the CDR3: TGTGCCAGCAGCAACGGGATCGGCTACGAGCAGTACTTC. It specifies CASSNGIGYEQYF.